The T cell receptor (beta chain) under discussion was sequenced for a study of OX40 agonist ivuxolimab in advanced cancers. Study-wide context: Enrolled patients in dose escalation had cancers that were hepatocellular carcinoma, melanoma, renal cell or head and neck cancer.

CDR1 SGHKS and CDR2 YYEKEE come from the germline V gene (reference sequence). CDR3 size: 15 residues. The V gene end was trimmed by 4 bases and the J gene end by 3 bases; junction bases not matched to a gene: 7. Repertoires were generated with immunoSEQ multiplex PCR, while TCRdb's copy carries only in-frame clones and drops some. Counted here are 50,000 to 60,000 clones, more than 85% occurring once; the ten biggest clones make up more than 13%. The sequence was obtained from an adult with an advanced solid tumor such as melanoma, head and neck, liver or kidney cancer. The sequenced sample was CD4+ or CD8+ T cells sorted from blood, obtained in a trial of the OX40 agonist ivuxolimab. This chain links TRBV5-5 with TRBJ2-7; 10 nucleotides match TRBD1. The CDR3 nucleotides are TGTGCCAGCAGCCCGGGACAGGGGATGCGCTACGAGCAGTACTTC. Residues: CASSPGQGMRYEQYF.